This T cell receptor (beta chain) was identified during a study of identical twins. Findings and caveats of the study: Out-of-frame alpha sequences that twins shared showed excess low generation probability. Excess sharing by twins proved weaker in beta out-of-frame sequences.

Looked up from germline, CDR1 is LGHNA and CDR2 is YSLEER. Trimming cost V 4 bases and J 0 bases; bases outside gene matches: 3. The CDR3 length is 15 residues. Unique molecular identifiers were present on the cDNA, which also gained a universal primer site by template switching. MiXCR was run by TCRdb on the 5' RACE reads, yielding one entry per CDR3 protein. Seen here are fewer than 250,000 distinct CDR3 sequences, roughly 10% observed once, and the top ten hold around 5.1%. This clonotype has just a few counts. Its antigen is not known. This chain uses TRBV4-3 with TRBJ2-1; 7 bases map to TRBD2. This receptor was obtained from a woman aged 18-29 years in good health. Sequencing was done on a sample of memory (CD45RO+) T cells sorted from blood. The CDR3 nucleotides are TGCGCCAGCAGCCGCGCGGGAGCCTCCTACAATGAGCAGTTCTTC. This sequence encodes CASSRAGASYNEQFF.